The 24 T cell receptor beta chains listed next were all sequenced from one sample in a study of regulatory T cells in long-lasting Graves disease. CDR3 regions were amplified by Arm-PCR using iRepertoire HTBI primers to build TCR beta libraries. TCRdb recomputed calls from the multiplex PCR reads with MiXCR, one row per CDR3 protein. The table lists more than 400,000 distinct CDR3 sequences, roughly 16% of them singletons. Sample time point: newly diagnosed GD, antithyroid drugs for less than 3 months. PBMCs provided the RNA from which the TCR library was made. This same sample was also taken into another study, of T cells in Graves' hyperthyroidism and ophthalmopathy.

This specimen consisted of peripheral blood mononuclear cells (PBMCs), obtained at new diagnosis, from a patient treated with antithyroid drugs. Receptors were obtained from a middle-aged man with Graves disease.

This chain links TRBV12-3 or TRBV12-4 with TRBJ2-7, with a weak D call TRBD2 (7 bases). This CDR3 region has 22 residues. Trimming shortened V by 7 bases and J by 6 bases, and 43 bases separated the two germline ends. CDR3: CASNGIARGGGLAGDTFGEQYF. CDR3 sequence (DNA): TGTGCCAGCAACGGTATAGCTAGGGGGGGAGGTCTCGCCGGGGACACCTTCGGCGAGCAGTACTTC.

This clonotype was detected ten times or more. The chain couples TRBV20-1 to TRBJ2-3; 11 nucleotides align to TRBD2. The junction had 9 bases not matched to a gene; V was cut back by 4 bases and J by 3 bases. This CDR3 spans 16 amino acids. Germline V CDR1 and CDR2: DFQATT, SNEGSKA (reference sequence). CDR3 nucleotides: TGCAGTGCTAACGGGGGTAGCGGGAGGGCGACAGATACGCAGTATTTT. The encoded protein is CSANGGSGRATDTQYF.

V and J are TRBV6-2 or TRBV6-3 and TRBJ2-1; D is unresolved. CDR1 is MNHEY and CDR2 is SVGEGT in the germline V gene. The CDR3 consists of 15 residues. Trimming took 6 bases from V and 10 from J, leaving 22 bases between them. CDR3 protein: CASSLATAAQGEQFF. The CDR3 DNA reads TGTGCCAGCAGCCTTGCTACTGCAGCGCAAGGGGAGCAGTTCTTC.

This clonotype was seen repeatedly, ten times or more. One end of the junction does not line up with germline, which may come from a read error. The gene calls are TRBV12-3 or TRBV12-4 and TRBJ2-2; 10 bases are a match to TRBD2. This CDR3 comprises 16 residues. This chain's CDR3 is CASSLVAGGGTGELFF. In DNA form, the CDR3 reads TGTGCCAGCAGCTTAGTAGCGGGAGGTGGGACCGGGGAGCTGTTTTTT.

This clonotype was seen ten or more times. The chain combines TRBV7-2 with TRBJ2-5; D call uncertain. The CDR3 runs 12 residues. V was trimmed by 2 bases and J by 6 bases, leaving 7 bases between them. In germline, CDR1 is SGHTA, CDR2 FQGNSA. This CDR3 reads CASSLIGQTQYF. The CDR3 DNA is TGTGCCAGCAGCTTAATCGGGCAGACCCAGTACTTC.

The table lists this clonotype with many counts. V gene TRBV30 combines with J gene TRBJ1-4; unclear D gene. V was cut by 2 bases and J by 6 bases, with 10 bases left in between. The CDR3 covers 13 residues. The germline gives CDR1 GTSNPN, CDR2 SVGIG (reference sequence). CDR3 amino acids: CAWSPDGYEKLFF. CDR3 DNA: TGTGCCTGGAGTCCCGACGGTTATGAAAAACTGTTTTTT.

V usage is TRBV7-9 and J usage is TRBJ2-1; 8 positions match TRBD2. The trim removed 5 bases at V and 2 bases at J, leaving 8 bases unmatched. CDR1 and CDR2 from the germline V gene are SEHNR and FQNEAQ (reference sequence). The CDR3 is 16 residues long. CDR3 residues: CASSAPSGPTYNEQFF. The CDR3 DNA sequence: TGTGCCAGCAGCGCACCTAGCGGGCCCACCTACAATGAGCAGTTCTTC.

This clonotype occurred many times. V usage is TRBV5-1 and J usage is TRBJ2-3; 9 nucleotides align to TRBD1. The CDR3 has 16 residues. The V and J ends lost 6 bases and 3 bases, in that order; junction bases with no gene match: 11. Germline-derived CDR1 and CDR2 are SGHRS and YFSETQ. CDR3 sequence reads: CASNDPRTGATDTQYF. CDR3 DNA sequence: TGCGCCAGCAACGATCCACGGACAGGGGCAACAGATACGCAGTATTTT.

Many counts were recorded for this clonotype. This chain connects TRBV5-1 to TRBJ2-2; maybe TRBD2 (5 bases). Looked up from germline, CDR1 is SGHRS and CDR2 is YFSETQ. Trimming left V 3 bases short and J 6 bases short, with 15 bases between. This CDR3 has 15 residues. The CDR3 bases are TGCGCCAGCAGCTCGGGATCAATAACCTCCGGGGAGCTGTTTTTT. Protein: CASSSGSITSGELFF.

The chain combines TRBV5-6 with TRBJ2-5; maybe TRBD1 (6 bases). The CDR3 contains 15 residues. Germline V CDR1 and CDR2: SGHDT, YYEEEE. Trimming took off 1 base at V and 4 bases at J, with 14 bases between the two ends. The CDR3 protein is CASSLLRGVGETQYF. CDR3 DNA sequence: TGTGCCAGCAGCTTGCTCAGGGGTGTGGGAGAGACCCAGTACTTC. The full variable domain, in which reference TRBV5-6 and TRBJ2-5 provide the parts outside the CDR3, is DAGVTQSPTHLIKTRGQQVTLRCSPKSGHDTVSWYQQALGQGPQFIFQYYEEEERQRGNFPDRFSGHQFPNYSSELNVNALLLGDSALYLCASSLLRGVGETQYFGPGTRLLVL.

This clonotype was seen ten or more times. The rearrangement uses TRBV20-1 and TRBJ2-7; 10 bases line up with TRBD1. Germline V gives CDR1 DFQATT, CDR2 SNEGSKA (reference sequence). The CDR3 extends over 13 amino acids. V lost 6 bases to trimming and J lost 6 bases; unmatched junction nucleotides: 8. The CDR3: CSAPGQGIGEQYF. The CDR3 DNA is TGCAGTGCCCCGGGACAGGGGATAGGCGAGCAGTACTTC.

With regard to this clonotype: One base away lies a much larger clone, so this may be a sequencing read error. The V call is TRBV10-3, the J call TRBJ2-1, with TRBD1 matching 10 bases. The germline gives CDR1 ENHRY, CDR2 SYGVKD. The junction had 8 bases not matched to a gene; V was cut back by 3 bases and J by 9 bases. This CDR3 contains 15 residues. The CDR3 DNA sequence: TGTGCCATCAGTGACCACGGACAGGGGGGCAGTGAGCAGTTCTTC. This gives the protein CAISDHGQGGSEQFF.

The gene calls are TRBV28 and TRBJ2-1; 13 bases agree with TRBD2. V shed 3 bases and J 7 bases; nucleotides not matched to a gene: 6. The CDR3 length is 16 residues. CDR1 and CDR2 from the germline V gene are MDHEN and SYDVKM. CDR3: CASSFSTSGRRNEQFF. CDR3 in DNA: TGTGCCAGCAGTTTTTCGACTAGCGGGAGGCGGAATGAGCAGTTCTTC.

The V and J genes are TRBV20-1 and TRBJ1-5; 9 bases fit TRBD1. The V gene end was trimmed by 3 bases and the J gene end by 7 bases; junction bases not matched to a gene: 7. CDR1 and CDR2 from the germline V gene are DFQATT and SNEGSKA (reference sequence). CDR3 length: 14 amino acids. The CDR3 DNA sequence: TGCAGTGCTAGGGCCACAGGGGGCGGACAGCCCCAGCATTTT. Its protein product is CSARATGGGQPQHF.

This clonotype has ten or more counts. The rearrangement uses TRBV7-8 and TRBJ2-1; D not certain. V was trimmed by 1 base and J by 2 bases, leaving 9 bases between them. The CDR3 covers 15 residues. CDR1 and CDR2 from the germline V gene are SGHVS and FQNEAQ. CDR3 sequence: CASSLGPRAYNEQFF. The CDR3 region has the DNA TGTGCCAGCAGCTTAGGTCCCCGCGCCTACAATGAGCAGTTCTTC. Together with reference TRBV7-8 and TRBJ2-1, the CDR3 gives the full variable domain: GAGVSQSPRYKVAKRGQDVALRCDPISGHVSLFWYQQALGQGPEFLTYFQNEAQLDKSGLPSDRFFAERPEGSVSTLKIQRTQQEDSAVYLCASSLGPRAYNEQFFGPGTRLTVL.

About this clonotype itself: This sequence may be a read error, since a much larger clone differs from it by one base. J is TRBJ2-3 and V is TRBV2; D possibly corresponds to TRBD1 (5 bases). The CDR3 loop spans 13 amino acids. Germline V gene data show CDR1 as SNHLY and CDR2 as FYNNEI. The V gene lost 6 bases and the J gene lost 2 bases, with 9 bases spanning the gap. Here the CDR3 reads CASRQDTTDTQYF. CDR3 DNA: TGTGCCAGCAGACAGGACACCACAGATACGCAGTATTTT.

This clonotype was recorded at least ten times. This chain uses TRBV18 with TRBJ2-3; D unresolved. The germline V gene encodes CDR1 KGHSH and CDR2 LQKENI. The CDR3 covers 14 residues. V was cut by 6 bases and J by 0 bases, with 10 bases left in between. The DNA for the CDR3 is TGTGCCAGCTCTTATGCCGCTAGCACAGATACGCAGTATTTT. This translates into CASSYAASTDTQYF.

This chain links TRBV29-1 with TRBJ2-5; the D gene is possibly TRBD2 (5 bases). Trimming pared 3 bases from V and 5 bases from J, leaving 10 bases between. The length of the CDR3 is 12 residues. Germline loops: CDR1 SQVTM, CDR2 ANQGSEA. CDR3 sequence (DNA): TGCAGCGTTGACCATAGAGGGGAGACCCAGTACTTC. It codes for CSVDHRGETQYF.

V is TRBV28 and J is TRBJ2-5; D unclear. Germline CDR1 is MDHEN and CDR2 is SYDVKM. V was clipped by 2 bases and J by 7 bases, with 8 bases between them. This CDR3 spans 12 amino acids. Here the CDR3 DNA reads TGTGCCAGCAGTTTAGGGTGGGGGACCCAGTACTTC. This translates into CASSLGWGTQYF. The complete variable domain, with remaining parts taken from reference TRBV28 and TRBJ2-5, reads DVKVTQSSRYLVKRTGEKVFLECVQDMDHENMFWYRQDPGLGLRLIYFSYDVKMKEKGDIPEGYSVSREKKERFSLILESASTNQTSMYLCASSLGWGTQYFGPGTRLLVL.

This chain uses TRBV20-1 with TRBJ2-1; 9 nucleotides align to TRBD2. Per germline, CDR1 DFQATT and CDR2 SNEGSKA (reference sequence). The CDR3 totals 13 residues. The ends lost 3 bases at V and 8 bases at J; junction bases unmatched: 5. CDR3 in amino acids: CSASSGSRDEQFF. For the CDR3, the DNA is TGCAGTGCTAGTAGCGGGAGTCGAGATGAGCAGTTCTTC.

The J gene is TRBJ1-2, the V gene TRBV15; D not certain. CDR3 length: 14 residues. Trimming took off 1 base at V and 6 bases at J, with 12 bases between the two ends. The V gene's germline CDR1 is LNHNV and CDR2 YYDKDF (reference sequence). The CDR3 is CATSRGRGENGYTF. DNA of the CDR3: TGTGCCACCAGCAGAGGCCGGGGAGAGAATGGCTACACCTTC.

The chain couples TRBV10-3 to TRBJ2-3; TRBD2 matches 11 bases. The ends lost 11 bases at V and 2 bases at J; junction bases unmatched: 9. Germline values: CDR1 ENHRY, CDR2 SYGVKD. This CDR3 spans 15 amino acids. The CDR3 reads CAVGGTSGATDTQYF. CDR3 DNA: TGTGCCGTGGGGGGGACTAGCGGAGCCACAGATACGCAGTATTTT.

The chain carries TRBV6-1 and TRBJ1-1; 9 nucleotides match TRBD1. The CDR3 extends over 15 amino acids. V lost 6 bases to trimming and J lost 0 bases; unmatched junction nucleotides: 5. Germline CDR1 and CDR2: MNHNS and SASEGT. This chain's CDR3 is CASRRTGALNTEAFF. In DNA form, the CDR3 reads TGTGCCAGCAGACGGACAGGGGCCCTGAACACTGAAGCTTTCTTT.

The genes are TRBV7-3 and TRBJ2-2, with a possible D match to TRBD1 (6 bases). The germline V gene encodes CDR1 SGHTA and CDR2 FQGTGA. The CDR3 covers 16 residues. V gave up 3 bases and J gave up 4 bases, with 15 bases separating them. In DNA form, the CDR3 reads TGTGCCAGCAGCTTGATAGGGGGAGACCGCACCGGGGAGCTGTTTTTT. This gives the protein CASSLIGGDRTGELFF.